One sample yielded the 17 T cell receptor beta chains listed below, sequenced in a study of blood T cell repertoires in COVID-19. Profiling relied on immunoSEQ multiplex PCR, and the TCRdb table lists in-frame clones only, not all of them. The sample lists just over 75,000 clones, around 84% occurring once. Sequencing input: peripheral blood. The receptor source for this set is a man between 50 and 59 years old with acute or convalescent COVID-19.

The V and J genes are TRBV19 and TRBJ1-2, with 7 positions matching TRBD1. CDR1 LNHDA and CDR2 SQIVND come from the germline V gene (reference sequence). The CDR3 covers 18 residues. J lost 5 bases, V lost 3 bases, and 18 bases had no gene match. CDR3 residues: CASSILVTGTRRRYGYTF. For the CDR3, the DNA is TGTGCCAGTAGTATCCTCGTGACAGGGACCAGGCGTAGGTATGGCTACACCTTC. The variable domain in full, with the rest retrieved from reference TRBV19 and TRBJ1-2, is DGGITQSPKYLFRKEGQNVTLSCEQNLNHDAMYWYRQDPGQGLRLIYYSQIVNDFQKGDIAEGYSVSREKKESFPLTVTSAQKNPTAFYLCASSILVTGTRRRYGYTFGSGTRLTVV.

The chain recombines TRBV9 with TRBJ1-1; D is undetermined. The CDR3 covers 14 residues. Looked up from germline, CDR1 is SGDLS and CDR2 is YYNGEE. The germline V and J ends were trimmed by 0 bases and 1 base, with 7 bases remaining between them. CDR3 coding DNA: TGTGCCAGCAGCGTAGCCCCCTGGAACACTGAAGCTTTCTTT. Amino acid sequence: CASSVAPWNTEAFF.

V and J are TRBV27 and TRBJ1-1; D not resolved. Germline loops: CDR1 MNHEY, CDR2 SMNVEV (reference sequence). V lost 3 bases and J 1 base, leaving 6 bases between the germline ends. This CDR3 comprises 13 residues. The CDR3 nucleotides read TGTGCCAGCAGTTTCACAACGAACACTGAAGCTTTCTTT. This translates into CASSFTTNTEAFF.

The rearrangement joins TRBV10-2 to TRBJ1-1; possibly TRBD1 for D (6 bases). V was cut by 4 bases and J by 1 base, with 10 bases left in between. This CDR3 contains 14 residues. Germline CDR1 and CDR2: WSHSY and SAAADI. CDR3 in amino acids: CASSGGGRNTEAFF. DNA of the CDR3: TGCGCCAGCAGTGGTGGGGGCAGGAACACTGAAGCTTTCTTT.

The CDR3: CASSTLIGRPYEQYF. The DNA of the CDR3 is TGTGCCAGCAGTACCCTCATCGGGAGGCCCTACGAGCAGTACTTC. The gene calls are TRBV6-2 or TRBV6-3 and TRBJ2-7; 7 bases line up with TRBD2. From germline, CDR1 is MNHEY and CDR2 SVGEGT. The CDR3 is made up of 15 amino acids. Trimming took 5 bases from V and 2 from J; bases not matched to a gene: 9.

The chain combines TRBV9 with TRBJ2-6, with 7 bases fitting TRBD2. Germline CDR1 is SGDLS and CDR2 is YYNGEE. CDR3 size: 18 residues. V dropped 0 bases and J dropped 0; count of bases not matched to a gene: 6. In DNA form, the CDR3 reads TGTGCCAGCAGCGTAGGAGCGGGGCGGTTCTCTGGGGCCAACGTCCTGACTTTC. The encoded protein is CASSVGAGRFSGANVLTF.

The rearrangement uses TRBV5-1 and TRBJ1-1, with D perhaps TRBD1 (5 bases). Deletions cut 0 bases from V and 5 bases from J, with 14 bases between. The CDR3 length is 15 residues. The germline V gene has CDR1 SGHRS and CDR2 YFSETQ. Here the CDR3 DNA reads TGCGCCAGCAGCTTGGACGGGGCCCGGGGGACTGAAGCTTTCTTT. It is translated as CASSLDGARGTEAFF.

This rearrangement joins TRBV7-3 to TRBJ2-3, with a tentative D call TRBD2 (5 bases). The CDR3 has 12 amino acids. The V end lost 2 bases, the J end lost 12 bases, and 12 bases lay between the germline ends. Germline V lookup: CDR1 SGHTA, CDR2 FQGTGA. The CDR3 loop reads CASSLFGGPQYF. The DNA of the CDR3 is TGTGCCAGCAGCTTATTCGGAGGACCCCAGTATTTT.

This clone came up once. This chain uses TRBV7-9 with TRBJ1-2; D may be TRBD1 (5 bases). Trimming removed 4 bases at V and 2 bases at J, with 11 bases between. Germline V gives CDR1 SEHNR, CDR2 FQNEAQ (reference sequence). The CDR3 runs 14 residues. The CDR3 DNA is TGTGCCAGCAGCTACGCGGGGCCAAACTATGGCTACACCTTC. Amino acids: CASSYAGPNYGYTF.

This clone was detected only once. CDR3: CAAGRGPGYTF. CDR3 DNA sequence: TGTGCCGCCGGGCGGGGGCCTGGCTACACCTTC. The gene calls are TRBV7-9 and TRBJ1-2; possible D gene TRBD1, 6 bases. Germline V gives CDR1 SEHNR, CDR2 FQNEAQ (reference sequence). V lost 11 bases to trimming and J lost 7 bases, with 14 bases between them. The CDR3 extends over 11 amino acids.

The chain carries TRBV25-1 and TRBJ2-5; perhaps TRBD1 as D (6 bases). Trimming stripped 6 bases from V and 5 bases from J, with 13 bases between. The length of the CDR3 is 13 residues. The germline V gene encodes CDR1 MGHDK and CDR2 SYGVNS. This CDR3 is CASRGGARETQYF. The CDR3 region has the DNA TGTGCCAGCAGAGGGGGAGCGAGGGAGACCCAGTACTTC.

The V call is TRBV2, the J call TRBJ2-2; the D is unclear. V lost 1 base and J lost 6, with 12 bases in between. Germline CDR1 SNHLY, CDR2 FYNNEI. CDR3 length: 15 amino acids. The CDR3 nucleotides read TGTGCCAGCAGTGAAGAGTTAGTACCGGCCGGGGAGCTGTTTTTT. Encoded protein: CASSEELVPAGELFF.

This chain joins TRBV4-3 and TRBJ2-7; 8 nucleotides line up with TRBD2. Looked up from germline, CDR1 is LGHNA and CDR2 is YSLEER. V lost 2 bases and J lost 2; bases outside the gene matches: 8. The CDR3 is made up of 16 amino acids. CDR3 bases: TGCGCCAGCAGCCAAAGGTCTAGCGGGCCTACCTACGAGCAGTACTTC. As protein: CASSQRSSGPTYEQYF.

This chain joins TRBV28 and TRBJ2-3, with 9 positions matching TRBD2. The CDR3 length is 15 residues. Trimming removed 8 bases from V and 3 bases from J; junction bases left unmatched: 9. The germline CDR1 and CDR2 sequences are MDHEN and SYDVKM. CDR3 sequence reads: CASGGGVRRTDTQYF. As DNA, the CDR3 is TGTGCCAGCGGCGGGGGGGTCCGTCGAACAGATACGCAGTATTTT.

Only one count was recorded for this clone. This chain connects TRBV19 to TRBJ1-2; perhaps TRBD1 as D (6 bases). Trimming removed 1 base from V and 7 bases from J, with 16 bases in between. The CDR3 consists of 15 residues. CDR1 is LNHDA and CDR2 is SQIVND in the germline V gene (reference sequence). The CDR3 reads CASSIVQGGRRGYTF. The CDR3 DNA follows: TGTGCCAGTAGTATAGTACAGGGTGGTCGTCGTGGCTACACCTTC.

The gene calls are TRBV6-5 and TRBJ1-4; 9 bases agree with TRBD1. With 5 bases clipped from V and 8 bases from J, the junction kept 9 bases outside the gene matches. CDR1 and CDR2 (germline): MNHEY, SVGAGI. This CDR3 has 15 residues. In nucleotides, the CDR3 is TGTGCCAGCAGTCCTGGACAGGGGTGGGGCGAAAAACTGTTTTTT. It codes for CASSPGQGWGEKLFF.

The gene calls are TRBV19 and TRBJ2-7; 8 nucleotides agree with TRBD2. Trimming removed 3 bases from V and 3 bases from J; junction bases left unmatched: 19. From germline, CDR1 is LNHDA and CDR2 SQIVND (reference sequence). CDR3 size: 19 residues. In nucleotides, the CDR3 is TGTGCCAGTAGTATCTGGTCTTTCTGGGGCGGGGGGTTGAGCTACGAGCAGTACTTC. Translated: CASSIWSFWGGGLSYEQYF.